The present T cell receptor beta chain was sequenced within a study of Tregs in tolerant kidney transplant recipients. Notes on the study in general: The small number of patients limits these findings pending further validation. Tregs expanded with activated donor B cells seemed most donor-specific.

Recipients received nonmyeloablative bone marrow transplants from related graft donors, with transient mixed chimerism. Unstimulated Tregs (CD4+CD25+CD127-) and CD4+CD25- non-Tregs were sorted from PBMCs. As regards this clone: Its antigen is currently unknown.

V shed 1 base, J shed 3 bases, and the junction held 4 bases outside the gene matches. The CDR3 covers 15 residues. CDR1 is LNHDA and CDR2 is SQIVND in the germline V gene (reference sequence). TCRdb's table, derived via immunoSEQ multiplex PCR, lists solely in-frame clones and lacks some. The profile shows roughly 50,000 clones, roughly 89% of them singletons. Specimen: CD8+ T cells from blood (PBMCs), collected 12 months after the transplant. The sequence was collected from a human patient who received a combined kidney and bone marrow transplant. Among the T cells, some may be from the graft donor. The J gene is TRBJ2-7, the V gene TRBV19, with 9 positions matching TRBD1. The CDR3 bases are TGTGCCAGTAGTATAGTTGGGACAGGGAACTACGAGCAGTACTTC. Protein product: CASSIVGTGNYEQYF.